Below are 5 T cell receptor beta chains sequenced from a single sample in a study of Ad26.COV2.S vaccination and SARS-CoV-2 variants. Treatment in this sample: 15 to 20 received Ad26.COV2.S at low or high dose, single or two shots; roughly five received placebo; per-sample allocation not given. Each sample was drawn 63 days after the first injection (of vaccine or placebo). This table comes from immunoSEQ multiplex PCR, and its TCRdb copy is limited to in-frame clones, with some not included. The table has 430,000 or so clones, 89% seen once. Sequenced here: peripheral blood, sampled in a trial of Ad26.COV2.S vaccine versus placebo. All receptors come from a person aged 18-60 years who received the Ad26.COV2.S COVID-19 vaccine or a placebo.

This clone was observed a single time. The rearrangement joins TRBV20-1 to TRBJ1-2, with unresolved D. Germline V gene sequence: CDR1 DFQATT, CDR2 SNEGSKA (reference sequence). The ends were cut back, 6 bases at V and 4 bases at J, with 9 bases in the middle. This CDR3 region has 11 residues. CDR3 coding DNA: TGCAGTGCCCCCCGGGGCTATGGCTACACCTTC. Translated: CSAPRGYGYTF.

The chain combines TRBV5-1 with TRBJ2-1; D is undetermined. This CDR3 is built from 16 residues. Germline V gene lookup returns CDR1 SGHRS and CDR2 YFSETQ. Trimming took off 5 bases at V and 2 bases at J, with 17 bases between the two ends. The CDR3 reads CASRVSGPPAYNEQFF. The CDR3 bases are TGCGCCAGCAGAGTCTCAGGACCCCCCGCCTACAATGAGCAGTTCTTC.

This sequence joins TRBV6-2 or TRBV6-3 and TRBJ2-7, with D hard to call. The CDR3 is 16 residues long. Germline assignment: CDR1 MNHEY and CDR2 SVGEGT. Trimming cost V 4 bases and J 3 bases, with 19 bases left between them. As DNA, the CDR3 is TGTGCCAGCAGTTCACACCGGGCCCAAGATTTCTACGAGCAGTACGTC. This encodes CASSSHRAQDFYEQYV.

The rearrangement links TRBV10-1 to TRBJ2-5; possible D gene TRBD2, 6 bases. CDR1 is WNHNN, CDR2 SYGVQD, per germline (reference sequence). Trimming left V 7 bases short and J 5 bases short, with 23 bases between. The CDR3 is 16 residues long. Written as DNA, the CDR3 is TGCGCCAGCAAAATGGGACTCACGGTTATTTGGGAGACCCAGTACTTC. Protein sequence: CASKMGLTVIWETQYF.

On this clone itself: Germline and junction disagree at one end, which may indicate a read error. V usage is TRBV2 and J usage is TRBJ1-5; D might be TRBD1 (6 bases). Germline lookup yields CDR1 SNHLY and CDR2 FYNNEI. The CDR3 consists of 13 residues. The CDR3 loop reads CASREGGDQPQHF. CDR3 in DNA: TGTGCCAGCAGAGAAGGGGGGGATCAGCCCCAGCATTTT.